Listed here are 21 T cell receptor beta chains from one sample, sequenced in a study of blood T cell repertoires in COVID-19. Assay used: immunoSEQ multiplex PCR; TCRdb lists only in-frame clones, some missing. The sample carries around 42,000 clones, 85% to 90% recorded once. Source material: peripheral blood. These receptors were collected from a young man with active or convalescent COVID-19.

The V and J genes are TRBV9 and TRBJ2-3; TRBD2 aligns across 11 bases. CDR3 length equals 20 residues. Germline trimming cut 4 bases from V and 5 bases from J; bases unmatched to any gene: 21. Germline V lookup: CDR1 SGDLS, CDR2 YYNGEE. The CDR3 region is CASSQTDRGITSGRRDTQYF. The CDR3 DNA reads TGTGCCAGCAGCCAGACGGACAGGGGCATCACTAGCGGGAGAAGAGATACGCAGTATTTT.

J is TRBJ1-1 and V is TRBV6-6; 8 bases agree with TRBD1. The trim removed 0 bases at V and 6 bases at J, leaving 6 bases unmatched. CDR1 and CDR2 (germline): MNHNY, SVGAGI (reference sequence). The CDR3 sequence is 15 residues long. CDR3 loop: CASSYSTGAWAEAFF. CDR3 bases: TGTGCCAGCAGTTACTCGACAGGGGCTTGGGCTGAAGCTTTCTTT.

The chain combines TRBV6-1 with TRBJ1-2; perhaps TRBD1 as D (5 bases). The CDR3 is 13 amino acids. With 3 bases removed from V and 4 bases from J, the gap between germline ends came to 9 bases. CDR1 is MNHNS, CDR2 SASEGT, per germline. The chain's CDR3 is CASSDRVRYGYTF. DNA of the CDR3: TGTGCCAGCAGTGACAGGGTACGCTATGGCTACACCTTC.

The V gene is TRBV7-2, the J gene TRBJ2-2; 7 positions match TRBD2. This CDR3 has 17 amino acids. The germline CDR1 and CDR2 sequences are SGHTA and FQGNSA. J was trimmed by 2 bases and V by 1 base; bases with no gene match: 7. CDR3 nucleotide sequence: TGTGCCAGCAGCTTAGTAGGCGGGAGAGGTAACACCGGGGAGCTGTTTTTT. This codes for CASSLVGGRGNTGELFF.

The rearrangement joins TRBV6-1 to TRBJ1-3; TRBD1 matches 7 bases. In germline, CDR1 is MNHNS, CDR2 SASEGT. The trim removed 5 bases at V and 1 base at J, leaving 8 bases unmatched. The CDR3 is 16 amino acids. CDR3 protein: CASSKGQVASGNTIYF. Here the CDR3 DNA reads TGTGCCAGCAGTAAAGGACAGGTCGCATCTGGAAACACCATATATTTT.

The rearrangement uses TRBV6-5 and TRBJ2-5; 8 nucleotides match TRBD1. The CDR3 contains 15 residues. Germline V lookup: CDR1 MNHEY, CDR2 SVGAGI. V dropped 5 bases and J dropped 1; count of bases not matched to a gene: 6. CDR3 DNA: TGTGCCAGCAGTCTATTGACAGGGGCCCAAGAGACCCAGTACTTC. Its protein is CASSLLTGAQETQYF.

V and J are TRBV6-5 and TRBJ1-4; weak D call: TRBD1 (6 bases). The CDR3 loop spans 14 amino acids. Germline CDR1 reads MNHEY; CDR2 reads SVGAGI. V lost 5 bases and J lost 5, with 12 bases in between. CDR3 in amino acids: CASSRDRRNEKLFF. DNA of the CDR3: TGTGCCAGCAGTAGAGACAGGAGAAATGAAAAACTGTTTTTT.

The V gene is TRBV13, the J gene TRBJ1-3, with TRBD1 as a possible D gene (6 bases). Looked up from germline, CDR1 is PRHDT and CDR2 is FYEKMQ (reference sequence). The ends were cut back, 2 bases at V and 0 bases at J, with 14 bases in the middle. The CDR3 contains 17 residues. As DNA, the CDR3 is TGTGCCAGCAGCTTATTCTGGGAAGGGGGCTCTGGAAACACCATATATTTT. This sequence encodes CASSLFWEGGSGNTIYF.

V is TRBV19 and J is TRBJ2-5; 7 bases align to TRBD1. The germline V gene encodes CDR1 LNHDA and CDR2 SQIVND (reference sequence). Unmatched junction bases numbered 6, after V lost 5 bases and J lost 0 bases. This CDR3 is 15 amino acids long. CDR3 loop: CASSPKTGYQETQYF. As DNA, the CDR3 is TGTGCCAGTAGTCCAAAGACAGGGTACCAAGAGACCCAGTACTTC.

The V gene is TRBV5-6, the J gene TRBJ1-1; tentatively, D is TRBD1 (5 bases). There are 14 residues in the CDR3. The germline gives CDR1 SGHDT, CDR2 YYEEEE. V dropped 0 bases and J dropped 0 bases, with 6 bases sitting between them. The CDR3 sequence is CASSLGRVNTEAFF. The CDR3 DNA follows: TGTGCCAGCAGCTTGGGCAGGGTGAACACTGAAGCTTTCTTT. The variable domain in full, completed from reference TRBV5-6 and TRBJ1-1, reads DAGVTQSPTHLIKTRGQQVTLRCSPKSGHDTVSWYQQALGQGPQFIFQYYEEEERQRGNFPDRFSGHQFPNYSSELNVNALLLGDSALYLCASSLGRVNTEAFFGQGTRLTVV.

The V gene is TRBV10-3, the J gene TRBJ2-5; 7 bases line up with TRBD2. CDR1 and CDR2 (germline): ENHRY, SYGVKD. This CDR3 is 13 amino acids long. Germline trimming cut 8 bases from V and 4 bases from J; bases unmatched to any gene: 7. CDR3 residues: CAIGGSQRETQYF. In DNA form, the CDR3 reads TGTGCCATCGGCGGGAGTCAACGAGAGACCCAGTACTTC.

This sequence joins TRBV6-5 and TRBJ1-1; 7 positions agree with TRBD1. Germline V gene lookup returns CDR1 MNHEY and CDR2 SVGAGI. The CDR3 consists of 12 residues. Losses at the gene ends were 11 bases for V and 3 bases for J; bases not matched to a gene: 6. Here the CDR3 DNA reads TGTGCCGTACAGGGGTGGGACACTGAAGCTTTCTTT. It translates to CAVQGWDTEAFF.

This clone was observed a handful of times. The CDR3 sequence is CASSLVADTYNEQFF. The CDR3 DNA sequence: TGTGCCAGCAGCTTGGTAGCGGATACCTACAATGAGCAGTTCTTC. The V call is TRBV5-4, the J call TRBJ2-1; D perhaps matches TRBD2 (6 bases). Trimming took 0 bases from V and 2 from J, leaving 9 bases between them. This CDR3 has 15 amino acids. Germline V gene data show CDR1 as SGHNT and CDR2 as YYREEE (reference sequence). Variable domain in full (rest from reference TRBV5-4 and TRBJ2-1): ETGVTQSPTHLIKTRGQQVTLRCSSQSGHNTVSWYQQALGQGPQFIFQYYREEENGRGNFPPRFSGLQFPNYSSELNVNALELDDSALYLCASSLVADTYNEQFFGPGTRLTVL.

The V gene is TRBV14, the J gene TRBJ1-3, with unresolved D. This CDR3 spans 13 amino acids. V lost 0 bases and J lost 7, with 7 bases in between. Germline-derived CDR1 and CDR2 are SGHDN and FVKESK. CDR3 residues: CASSQEPGNTIYF. CDR3 in DNA: TGTGCCAGCAGCCAAGAACCGGGGAACACCATATATTTT. The full variable domain, in which reference TRBV14 and TRBJ1-3 provide the parts outside the CDR3, is EAGVTQFPSHSVIEKGQTVTLRCDPISGHDNLYWYRRVMGKEIKFLLHFVKESKQDESGMPNNRFLAERTGGTYSTLKVQPAELEDSGVYFCASSQEPGNTIYFGEGSWLTVV.

V usage is TRBV5-4 and J usage is TRBJ1-1; D may be TRBD1 (6 bases). The CDR3 has 17 amino acids. Germline V gene data show CDR1 as SGHNT and CDR2 as YYREEE (reference sequence). Trimming stripped 0 bases from V and 0 bases from J, with 15 bases between. In nucleotides, the CDR3 is TGTGCCAGCAGCTTGGGGGGGCGCCGATTAATGAACACTGAAGCTTTCTTT. This gives the protein CASSLGGRRLMNTEAFF.

The chain has TRBV20-1 and TRBJ2-4; D unclear. Trimming took 6 bases from V and 0 from J, leaving 3 bases between them. Germline-derived CDR1 and CDR2 are DFQATT and SNEGSKA (reference sequence). CDR3 length equals 11 residues. This chain's CDR3 is CSALAKNIQYF. In DNA form, the CDR3 reads TGCAGTGCACTAGCCAAAAACATTCAGTACTTC.

The chain joins TRBV2 to TRBJ1-6; the D is unclear. The CDR3 contains 14 residues. CDR1 and CDR2 (germline): SNHLY, FYNNEI. The V gene lost 4 bases and the J gene lost 4 bases, with 8 bases spanning the gap. CDR3 DNA: TGTGCCAGCAGTGTCCGGGGTTATAATTCACCCCTCCACTTT. Translating gives CASSVRGYNSPLHF.

In the case of this clone: Other nucleotide sequences in the sample specify the same CDR3. The rearrangement uses TRBV14 and TRBJ1-2; 8 bases map to TRBD1. The CDR3 is 13 amino acids. In germline, CDR1 is SGHDN, CDR2 FVKESK. Germline trimming cut 3 bases from V and 6 bases from J; bases unmatched to any gene: 3. The CDR3 nucleotides read TGTGCCAGCAGCCAGAGACAGGGGAATGGCTACACCTTC. Translated, it gives CASSQRQGNGYTF.

This chain links TRBV4-2 with TRBJ2-1; perhaps TRBD2 as D (5 bases). V was clipped by 4 bases and J by 5 bases, with 15 bases between them. Per germline, CDR1 LGHNA and CDR2 YNFKEQ. The CDR3 is 15 amino acids. The CDR3 region has the DNA TGTGCCAGCAGCCTCGGACTTCCCACAAACAATGAGCAGTTCTTC. Translating it yields CASSLGLPTNNEQFF.

The gene calls are TRBV2 and TRBJ2-7; D is possibly TRBD2 (5 bases). This CDR3 is 13 amino acids long. The germline V gene encodes CDR1 SNHLY and CDR2 FYNNEI. V was cut by 4 bases and J by 5 bases, with 12 bases left in between. CDR3: CASSGRLRDEQYV. As DNA, the CDR3 is TGTGCCAGCAGTGGGAGGTTAAGGGACGAGCAGTACGTC.

With regard to this clone: Distinct nucleotide sequences in the sample also encode this CDR3. The chain carries TRBV7-2 and TRBJ1-1, with D tentatively TRBD1 (6 bases). Trimming removed 3 bases at V and 4 bases at J, with 12 bases between. Germline V lookup: CDR1 SGHTA, CDR2 FQGNSA. The CDR3 runs to 14 residues. DNA of the CDR3: TGTGCCAGCAGCTTGGGGGGCGGGGGCACTGAAGCTTTCTTT. Encoded protein: CASSLGGGGTEAFF.